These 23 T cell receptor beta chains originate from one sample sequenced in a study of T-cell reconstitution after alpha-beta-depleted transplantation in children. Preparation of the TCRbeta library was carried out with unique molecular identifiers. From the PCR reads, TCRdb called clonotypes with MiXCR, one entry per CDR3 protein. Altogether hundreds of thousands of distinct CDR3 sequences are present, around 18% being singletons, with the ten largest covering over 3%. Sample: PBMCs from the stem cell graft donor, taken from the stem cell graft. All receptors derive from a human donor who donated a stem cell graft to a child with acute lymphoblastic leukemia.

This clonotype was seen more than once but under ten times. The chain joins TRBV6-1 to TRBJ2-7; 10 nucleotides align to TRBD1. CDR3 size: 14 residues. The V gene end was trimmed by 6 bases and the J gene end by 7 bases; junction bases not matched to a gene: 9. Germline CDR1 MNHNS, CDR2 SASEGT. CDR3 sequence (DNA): TGTGCCAGCAGCCCCGGGACAGGGGTGAGGGAGCAGTACTTC. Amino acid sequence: CASSPGTGVREQYF.

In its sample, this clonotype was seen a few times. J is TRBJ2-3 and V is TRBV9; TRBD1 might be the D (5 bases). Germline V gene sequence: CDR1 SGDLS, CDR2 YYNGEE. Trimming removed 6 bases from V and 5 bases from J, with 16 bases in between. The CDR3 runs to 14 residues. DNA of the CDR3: TGTGCCAGCACATCAGGGTTTCCCGGAGATACGCAGTATTTT. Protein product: CASTSGFPGDTQYF.

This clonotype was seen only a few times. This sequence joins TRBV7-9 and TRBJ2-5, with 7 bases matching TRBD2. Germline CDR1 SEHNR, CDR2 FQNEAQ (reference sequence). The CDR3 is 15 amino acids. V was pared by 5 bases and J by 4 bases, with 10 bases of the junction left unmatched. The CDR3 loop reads CASSPGFWEGETQYF. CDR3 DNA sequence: TGTGCCAGCAGCCCCGGTTTCTGGGAGGGAGAGACCCAGTACTTC.

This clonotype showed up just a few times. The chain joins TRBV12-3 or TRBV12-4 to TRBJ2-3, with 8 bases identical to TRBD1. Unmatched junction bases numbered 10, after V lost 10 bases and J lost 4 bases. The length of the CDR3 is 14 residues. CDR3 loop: CATSSRGLPDTQYF. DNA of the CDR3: TGTGCCACCAGCTCCAGGGGGCTGCCAGATACGCAGTATTTT.

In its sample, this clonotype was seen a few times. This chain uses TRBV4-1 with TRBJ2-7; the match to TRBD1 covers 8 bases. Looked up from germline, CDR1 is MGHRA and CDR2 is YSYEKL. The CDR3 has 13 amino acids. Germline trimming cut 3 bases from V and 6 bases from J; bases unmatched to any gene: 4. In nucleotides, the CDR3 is TGCGCCAGCAGCCACGGACAGGGAACCGAGCAGTACTTC. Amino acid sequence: CASSHGQGTEQYF.

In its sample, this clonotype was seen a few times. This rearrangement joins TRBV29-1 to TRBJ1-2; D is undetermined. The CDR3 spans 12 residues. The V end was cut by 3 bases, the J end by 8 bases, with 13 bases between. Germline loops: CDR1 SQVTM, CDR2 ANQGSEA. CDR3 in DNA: TGCAGCGTTGAGCGGGGAGTTGGGGGCTACACCTTC. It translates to CSVERGVGGYTF.

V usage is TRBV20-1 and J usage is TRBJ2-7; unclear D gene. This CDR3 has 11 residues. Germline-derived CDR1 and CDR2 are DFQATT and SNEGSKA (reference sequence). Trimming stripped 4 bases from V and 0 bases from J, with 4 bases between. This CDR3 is CSAISSYEQYF. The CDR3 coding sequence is TGCAGTGCTATAAGCTCCTACGAGCAGTACTTC.

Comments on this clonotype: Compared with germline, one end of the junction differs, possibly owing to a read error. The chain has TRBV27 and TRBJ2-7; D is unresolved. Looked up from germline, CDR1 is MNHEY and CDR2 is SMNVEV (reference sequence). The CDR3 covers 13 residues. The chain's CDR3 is CASSLTNSNEQYF. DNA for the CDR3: TGTGCCAGCAGCCTCACTAACTCCAACGAGCAGTACTTC.

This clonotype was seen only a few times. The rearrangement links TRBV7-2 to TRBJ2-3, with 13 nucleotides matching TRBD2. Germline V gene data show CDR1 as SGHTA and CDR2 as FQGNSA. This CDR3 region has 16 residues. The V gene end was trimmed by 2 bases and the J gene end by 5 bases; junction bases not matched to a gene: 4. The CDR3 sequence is CASSLRRLAGGDTQYF. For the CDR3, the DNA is TGTGCCAGCAGCTTACGTCGACTAGCGGGAGGAGATACGCAGTATTTT.

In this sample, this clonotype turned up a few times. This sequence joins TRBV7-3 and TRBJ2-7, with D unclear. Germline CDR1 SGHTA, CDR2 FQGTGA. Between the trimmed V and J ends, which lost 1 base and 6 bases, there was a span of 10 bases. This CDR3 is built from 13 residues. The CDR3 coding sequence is TGTGCCAGCAGCTTAATAGTGACGGGCGAGCAGTACTTC. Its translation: CASSLIVTGEQYF.

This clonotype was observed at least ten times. The CDR3 DNA follows: TGCAGCGTTGAAAGGGAGGGGCTCGGGGGCTACACCTTC. Its protein product is CSVEREGLGGYTF. The genes are TRBV29-1 and TRBJ1-2, with a tentative D call TRBD1 (5 bases). Germline V CDR1 and CDR2: SQVTM, ANQGSEA. This CDR3 comprises 13 residues. V lost 2 bases and J lost 8, with 15 bases in between.

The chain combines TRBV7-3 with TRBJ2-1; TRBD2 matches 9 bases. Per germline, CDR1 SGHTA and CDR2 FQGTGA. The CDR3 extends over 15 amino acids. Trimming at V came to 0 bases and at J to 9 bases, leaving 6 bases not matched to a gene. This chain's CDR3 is CASSLTRAGGGEQFF. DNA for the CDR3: TGTGCCAGCAGCTTAACAAGAGCGGGAGGAGGTGAGCAGTTCTTC. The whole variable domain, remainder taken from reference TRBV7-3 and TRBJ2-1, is GAGVSQTPSNKVTEKGKYVELRCDPISGHTALYWYRQSLGQGPEFLIYFQGTGAADDSGLPNDRFFAVRPEGSVSTLKIQRTERGDSAVYLCASSLTRAGGGEQFFGPGTRLTVL.

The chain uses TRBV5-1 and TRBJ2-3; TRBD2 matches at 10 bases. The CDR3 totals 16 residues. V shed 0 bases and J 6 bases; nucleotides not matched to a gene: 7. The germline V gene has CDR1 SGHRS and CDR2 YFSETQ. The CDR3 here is CASSLEPAGGLDTQYF. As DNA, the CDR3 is TGCGCCAGCAGCTTGGAACCAGCGGGAGGGTTGGATACGCAGTATTTT.

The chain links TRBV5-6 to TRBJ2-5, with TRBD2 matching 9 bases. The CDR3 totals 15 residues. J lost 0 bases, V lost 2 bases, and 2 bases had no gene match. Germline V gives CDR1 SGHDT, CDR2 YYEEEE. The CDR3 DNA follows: TGTGCCAGCAGCTTACTAGCGGGTAACCAAGAGACCCAGTACTTC. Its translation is CASSLLAGNQETQYF.

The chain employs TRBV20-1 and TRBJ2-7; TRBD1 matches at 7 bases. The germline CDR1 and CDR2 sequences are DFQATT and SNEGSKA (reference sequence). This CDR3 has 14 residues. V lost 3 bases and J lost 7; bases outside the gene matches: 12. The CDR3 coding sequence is TGCAGTGCTAGTATCCCGGACAGGCCCTTTGAGCAGTACTTC. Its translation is CSASIPDRPFEQYF.

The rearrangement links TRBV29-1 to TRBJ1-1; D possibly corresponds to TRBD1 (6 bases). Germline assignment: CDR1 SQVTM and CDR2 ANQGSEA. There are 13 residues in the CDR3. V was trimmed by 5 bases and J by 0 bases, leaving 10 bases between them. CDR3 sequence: CSVTYRVNTEAFF. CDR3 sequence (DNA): TGCAGCGTTACCTACAGGGTGAACACTGAAGCTTTCTTT.

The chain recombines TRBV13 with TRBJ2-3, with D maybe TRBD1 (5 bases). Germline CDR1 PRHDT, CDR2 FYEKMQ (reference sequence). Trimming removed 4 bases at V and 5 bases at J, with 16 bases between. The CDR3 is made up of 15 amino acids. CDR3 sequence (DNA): TGTGCCAGCAGCTCAGGGCCCACGGAGCTAGATACGCAGTATTTT. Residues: CASSSGPTELDTQYF. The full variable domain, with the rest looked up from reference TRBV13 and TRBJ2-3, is AAGVIQSPRHLIKEKRETATLKCYPIPRHDTVYWYQQGPGQDPQFLISFYEKMQSDKGSIPDRFSAQQFSDYHSELNMSSLELGDSALYFCASSSGPTELDTQYFGPGTRLTVL.

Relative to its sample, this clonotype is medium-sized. CDR3 sequence: CASSDRRGFYGYTF. In nucleotides, the CDR3 is TGTGCCAGCAGTGACCGACGGGGCTTCTATGGCTACACCTTC. The chain employs TRBV25-1 and TRBJ1-2; weak D call: TRBD1 (5 bases). Germline values: CDR1 MGHDK, CDR2 SYGVNS. This CDR3 spans 14 amino acids. The V end lost 3 bases, the J end lost 4 bases, and 12 bases lay between the germline ends.

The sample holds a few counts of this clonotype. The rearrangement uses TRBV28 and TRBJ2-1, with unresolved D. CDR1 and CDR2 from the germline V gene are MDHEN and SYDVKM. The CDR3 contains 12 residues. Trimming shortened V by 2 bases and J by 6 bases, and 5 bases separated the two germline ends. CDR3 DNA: TGTGCCAGCAGTTTAATGCTCAATGAGCAGTTCTTC. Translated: CASSLMLNEQFF. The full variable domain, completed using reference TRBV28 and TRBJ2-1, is DVKVTQSSRYLVKRTGEKVFLECVQDMDHENMFWYRQDPGLGLRLIYFSYDVKMKEKGDIPEGYSVSREKKERFSLILESASTNQTSMYLCASSLMLNEQFFGPGTRLTVL.

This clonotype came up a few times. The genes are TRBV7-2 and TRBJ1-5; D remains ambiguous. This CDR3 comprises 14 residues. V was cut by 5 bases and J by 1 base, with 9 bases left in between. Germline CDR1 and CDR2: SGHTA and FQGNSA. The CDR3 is CASSPEGSNQPQHF. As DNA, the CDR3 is TGTGCCAGCAGCCCGGAAGGGAGCAATCAGCCCCAGCATTTT.

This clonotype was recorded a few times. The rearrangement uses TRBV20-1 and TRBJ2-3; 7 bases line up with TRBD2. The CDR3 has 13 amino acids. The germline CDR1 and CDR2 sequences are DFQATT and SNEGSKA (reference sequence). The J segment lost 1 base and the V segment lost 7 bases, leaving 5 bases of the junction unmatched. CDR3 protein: CSERTSRTDTQYF. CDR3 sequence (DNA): TGCAGTGAAAGGACTAGTCGCACAGATACGCAGTATTTT.

The CDR3 region is CATGRMAGGSYNEQFF. CDR3 nucleotide sequence: TGTGCCACCGGGAGGATGGCGGGGGGTTCCTACAATGAGCAGTTCTTC. The V and J genes are TRBV12-3 or TRBV12-4 and TRBJ2-1; 8 bases match TRBD2. Unmatched junction bases numbered 12, after V lost 10 bases and J lost 1 base. The CDR3 sequence is 16 residues long.

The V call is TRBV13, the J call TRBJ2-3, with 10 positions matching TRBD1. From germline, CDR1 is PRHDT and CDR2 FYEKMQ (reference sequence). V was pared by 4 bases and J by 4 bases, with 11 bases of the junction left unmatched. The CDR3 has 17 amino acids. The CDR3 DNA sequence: TGTGCCAGCAGCTCGACCCGGGACAGGGGTTCCTCAGATACGCAGTATTTT. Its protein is CASSSTRDRGSSDTQYF.